These 13 T cell receptor beta chains were all obtained from the same sample, sequenced in a study of blood T cell repertoires in COVID-19. The repertoire was sequenced with immunoSEQ multiplex PCR; TCRdb's copy has only in-frame clones and lacks some. Here the sample spans around 300,000 clones, around 89% being singletons. The sample consisted of PBMCs or T cells enriched from blood (not recorded which). These receptors all stem from a woman aged 55-75 years in a cohort exposed to, infected with or recovered from COVID-19 (not recorded which).

In its sample, this clone was seen once. The chain joins TRBV10-3 to TRBJ2-2; D is ambiguous. In germline, CDR1 is ENHRY, CDR2 SYGVKD. The CDR3 is 13 residues long. The V and J ends lost 4 bases and 7 bases respectively, with 10 bases between them. The CDR3 loop reads CAISASAGGELFF. DNA of the CDR3: TGTGCCATCAGTGCCTCCGCAGGCGGGGAGCTGTTTTTT.

This sequence joins TRBV2 and TRBJ1-5; the D gene is possibly TRBD1 (5 bases). CDR3 length: 15 amino acids. Trimming removed 3 bases from V and 2 bases from J, with 11 bases in between. Germline V gene lookup returns CDR1 SNHLY and CDR2 FYNNEI. CDR3 nucleotide sequence: TGTGCCAGCAGTGAGTGGGGCTCGGGCAATCAGCCCCAGCATTTT. This translates into CASSEWGSGNQPQHF.

In nucleotides, the CDR3 is TGTGCCAGCAGTGAATCGGTAAATCAGCCCCAGCATTTT. Translated, it gives CASSESVNQPQHF. V is TRBV6-4 and J is TRBJ1-5; D ambiguous. There are 13 residues in the CDR3. With 3 bases removed from V and 4 bases from J, the gap between germline ends came to 7 bases. CDR1 is MRHNA, CDR2 SNTAGT, per germline.

The chain combines TRBV7-9 with TRBJ1-2; 8 nucleotides align to TRBD1. The CDR3 loop spans 15 amino acids. The V segment lost 5 bases and the J segment 4 bases; nucleotides outside the gene matches: 9. The germline V gene has CDR1 SEHNR and CDR2 FQNEAQ (reference sequence). CDR3 residues: CASSQTGQEIYGYTF. The CDR3 DNA reads TGTGCCAGCAGCCAAACGGGACAGGAGATCTATGGCTACACCTTC.

The V gene is TRBV27, the J gene TRBJ2-2; TRBD2 aligns across 9 bases. This CDR3 region has 17 residues. Germline V gene sequence: CDR1 MNHEY, CDR2 SMNVEV (reference sequence). Trimming took 4 bases from V and 6 from J; bases not matched to a gene: 12. The CDR3 spells CASSSRLGGRAAGELFF. The CDR3 DNA sequence: TGTGCCAGCAGTTCCCGACTGGGCGGGAGGGCAGCCGGGGAGCTGTTTTTT.

About this clone itself: An end of the junction differs from the germline gene, which may be a read error. The V and J genes are TRBV29-1 and TRBJ2-2, with TRBD2 identical over 12 bases. This CDR3 spans 16 amino acids. The germline gives CDR1 SQVTM, CDR2 ANQGSEA. The CDR3 DNA sequence: TGCAGCGTCGAAGGCCGACTAGCGGGAGTCACCGGGGAGCTGTTTTTT. This encodes CSVEGRLAGVTGELFF.

The V and J genes are TRBV7-3 and TRBJ1-3; 8 positions match TRBD1. CDR1 SGHTA and CDR2 FQGTGA come from the germline V gene. CDR3 length: 15 residues. Unmatched junction bases numbered 3, after V lost 5 bases and J lost 0 bases. CDR3: CASSTGTGSGNTIYF. The CDR3 coding sequence is TGTGCCAGCAGCACAGGGACAGGCTCTGGAAACACCATATATTTT.

CDR3 in DNA: TGTGCCAGCAGATCCCAGGGGAGAAACACCATATATTTT. Its translation: CASRSQGRNTIYF. This chain uses TRBV28 with TRBJ1-3, with D possibly matching TRBD1 (6 bases). Germline loops: CDR1 MDHEN, CDR2 SYDVKM. V dropped 6 bases and J dropped 5 bases, with 11 bases sitting between them. This CDR3 comprises 13 residues. Variable domain in full (rest from reference TRBV28 and TRBJ1-3): DVKVTQSSRYLVKRTGEKVFLECVQDMDHENMFWYRQDPGLGLRLIYFSYDVKMKEKGDIPEGYSVSREKKERFSLILESASTNQTSMYLCASRSQGRNTIYFGEGSWLTVV.

The chain's CDR3 is CASSLGGFSYEQYF. The CDR3, as DNA: TGTGCCAGCAGTTTAGGGGGGTTCTCCTACGAGCAGTACTTC. The gene calls are TRBV27 and TRBJ2-7; D may be TRBD2 (6 bases). CDR1 MNHEY and CDR2 SMNVEV come from the germline V gene (reference sequence). CDR3 length equals 14 residues. The V end lost 2 bases, the J end lost 0 bases, and 8 bases lay between the germline ends.

This rearrangement joins TRBV27 to TRBJ1-2, with D hard to call. Trimming took off 6 bases at V and 0 bases at J, with 14 bases between the two ends. There are 15 residues in the CDR3. The germline V gene has CDR1 MNHEY and CDR2 SMNVEV (reference sequence). CDR3 loop: CASRSISEANYGYTF. For the CDR3, the DNA is TGTGCCAGCAGATCAATAAGCGAAGCTAACTATGGCTACACCTTC.

The J gene is TRBJ2-2, the V gene TRBV9, with 14 bases that match TRBD2. Looked up from germline, CDR1 is SGDLS and CDR2 is YYNGEE. This CDR3 spans 18 amino acids. The junction had 8 bases not matched to a gene; V was cut back by 0 bases and J by 7 bases. Written as DNA, the CDR3 is TGTGCCAGCAGCGTAGCCCCGGGACTAGCGGGAGCGAACGGGGAGCTGTTTTTT. Protein sequence: CASSVAPGLAGANGELFF.

The chain carries TRBV19 and TRBJ2-7; possibly TRBD2 for D (6 bases). Germline V gene lookup returns CDR1 LNHDA and CDR2 SQIVND (reference sequence). This CDR3 comprises 15 residues. With 3 bases removed from V and 7 bases from J, the gap between germline ends came to 19 bases. In DNA form, the CDR3 reads TGTGCCAGTAGTATCCCCGGGCAGGGAGGAAAGGAGCAGTACTTC. It specifies CASSIPGQGGKEQYF. Drawing the rest from reference TRBV19 and TRBJ2-7, the complete variable domain is DGGITQSPKYLFRKEGQNVTLSCEQNLNHDAMYWYRQDPGQGLRLIYYSQIVNDFQKGDIAEGYSVSREKKESFPLTVTSAQKNPTAFYLCASSIPGQGGKEQYFGPGTRLTVT.

This clone is a singleton in its sample. This chain links TRBV6-5 with TRBJ2-1, with D perhaps TRBD2 (5 bases). Trimming shortened V by 0 bases and J by 6 bases, and 12 bases separated the two germline ends. Germline CDR1 MNHEY, CDR2 SVGAGI. The CDR3 extends over 15 amino acids. The CDR3 here is CASSYSLAQINEQFF. CDR3 bases: TGTGCCAGCAGTTACTCGCTAGCTCAAATCAATGAGCAGTTCTTC.